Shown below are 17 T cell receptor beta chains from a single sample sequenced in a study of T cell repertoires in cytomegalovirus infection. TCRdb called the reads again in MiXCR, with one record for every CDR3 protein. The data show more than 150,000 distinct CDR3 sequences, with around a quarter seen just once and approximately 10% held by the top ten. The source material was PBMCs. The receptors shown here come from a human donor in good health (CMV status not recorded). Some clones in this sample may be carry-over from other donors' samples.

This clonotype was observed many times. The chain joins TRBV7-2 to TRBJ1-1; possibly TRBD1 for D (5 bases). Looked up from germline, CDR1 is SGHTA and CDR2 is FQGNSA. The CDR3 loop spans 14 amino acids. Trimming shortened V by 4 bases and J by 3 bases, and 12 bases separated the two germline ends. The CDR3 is CASSSHGGDTEAFF. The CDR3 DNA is TGTGCCAGCAGCTCCCATGGAGGGGACACTGAAGCTTTCTTT.

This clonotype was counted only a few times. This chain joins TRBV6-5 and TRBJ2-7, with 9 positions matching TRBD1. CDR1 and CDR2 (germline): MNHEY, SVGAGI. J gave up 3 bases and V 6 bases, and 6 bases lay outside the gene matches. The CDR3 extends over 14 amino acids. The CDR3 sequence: CASSVRDRDYEQYF. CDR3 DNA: TGTGCCAGCAGCGTCCGGGACAGGGACTACGAGCAGTACTTC.

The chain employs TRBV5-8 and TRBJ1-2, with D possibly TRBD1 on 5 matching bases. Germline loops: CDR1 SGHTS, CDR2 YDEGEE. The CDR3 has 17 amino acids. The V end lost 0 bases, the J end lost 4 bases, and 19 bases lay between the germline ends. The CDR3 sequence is CASSLAVIQARSYGYTF. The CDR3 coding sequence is TGTGCCAGCAGCTTGGCCGTAATACAGGCAAGGAGCTATGGCTACACCTTC.

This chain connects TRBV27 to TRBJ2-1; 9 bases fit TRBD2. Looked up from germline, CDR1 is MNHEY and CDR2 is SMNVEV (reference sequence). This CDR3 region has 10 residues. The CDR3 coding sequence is TGTACCGCAGGGATAGCGGGAGTGTTCTTC. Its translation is CTAGIAGVFF.

CDR3 coding DNA: TGCAGTGCTAGAGATCTTTCTGGGACCAAGGGGTGGGGTAATGAAAAACTGTTTTTT. Its protein is CSARDLSGTKGWGNEKLFF. The rearrangement joins TRBV20-1 to TRBJ1-4; D is perhaps TRBD1 (5 bases). The germline CDR1 and CDR2 sequences are DFQATT and SNEGSKA (reference sequence). Trimming left V 0 bases short and J 4 bases short, with 24 bases between. The CDR3 totals 19 residues.

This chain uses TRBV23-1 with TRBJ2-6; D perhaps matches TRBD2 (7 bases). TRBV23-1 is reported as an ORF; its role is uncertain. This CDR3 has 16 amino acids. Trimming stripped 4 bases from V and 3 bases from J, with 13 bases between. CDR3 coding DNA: TGCGCCAGCAGTCGGGGAGGGGGACTTGGGGCCAACGTCCTGACTTTC. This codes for CASSRGGGLGANVLTF.

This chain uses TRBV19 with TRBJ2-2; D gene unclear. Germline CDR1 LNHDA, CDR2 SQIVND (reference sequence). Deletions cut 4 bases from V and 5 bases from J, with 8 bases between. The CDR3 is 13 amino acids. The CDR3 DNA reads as TGTGCCAGTAGTAATTGGCAGACCGGGGAGCTGTTTTTT. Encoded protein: CASSNWQTGELFF.

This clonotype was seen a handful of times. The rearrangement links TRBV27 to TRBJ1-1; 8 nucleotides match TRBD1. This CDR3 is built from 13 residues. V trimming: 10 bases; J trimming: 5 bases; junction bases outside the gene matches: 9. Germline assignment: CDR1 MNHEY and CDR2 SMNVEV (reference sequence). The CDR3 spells CAIKPDRGTEAFF. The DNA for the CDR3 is TGTGCCATCAAACCCGACAGGGGAACTGAAGCTTTCTTT.

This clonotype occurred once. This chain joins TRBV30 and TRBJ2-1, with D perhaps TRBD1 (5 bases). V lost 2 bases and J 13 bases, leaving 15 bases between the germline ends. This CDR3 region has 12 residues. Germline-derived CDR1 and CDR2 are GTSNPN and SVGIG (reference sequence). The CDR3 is CAWSSYRCDQFF. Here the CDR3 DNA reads TGTGCCTGGAGTAGCTACAGGTGTGACCAGTTCTTC.

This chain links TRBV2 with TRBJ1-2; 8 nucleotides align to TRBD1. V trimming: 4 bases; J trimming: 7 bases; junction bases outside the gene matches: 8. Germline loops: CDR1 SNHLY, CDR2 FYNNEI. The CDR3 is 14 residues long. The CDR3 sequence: CASSVKQGASGYTF. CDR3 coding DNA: TGTGCCAGCAGTGTTAAGCAGGGGGCCTCTGGCTACACCTTC.

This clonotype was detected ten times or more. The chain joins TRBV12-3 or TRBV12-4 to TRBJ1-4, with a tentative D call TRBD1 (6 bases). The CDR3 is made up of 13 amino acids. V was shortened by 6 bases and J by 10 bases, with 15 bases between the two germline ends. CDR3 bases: TGTGCCAGCAGCAGTGACGGGGGCGTAAAACTGTTTTTT. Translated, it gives CASSSDGGVKLFF.

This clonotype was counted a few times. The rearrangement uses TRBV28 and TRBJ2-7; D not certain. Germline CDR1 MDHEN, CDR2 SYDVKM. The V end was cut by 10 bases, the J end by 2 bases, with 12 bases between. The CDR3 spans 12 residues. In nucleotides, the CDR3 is TGTGCCACTAGACCGACGACCTACGAGCAGTACTTC. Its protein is CATRPTTYEQYF.

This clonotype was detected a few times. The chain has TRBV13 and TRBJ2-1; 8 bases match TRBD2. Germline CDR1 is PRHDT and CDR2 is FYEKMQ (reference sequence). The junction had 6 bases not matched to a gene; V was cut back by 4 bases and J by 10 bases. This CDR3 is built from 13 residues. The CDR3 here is CASSSRGGREQFF. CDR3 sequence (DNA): TGTGCCAGCAGCTCCCGGGGGGGACGGGAGCAGTTCTTC.

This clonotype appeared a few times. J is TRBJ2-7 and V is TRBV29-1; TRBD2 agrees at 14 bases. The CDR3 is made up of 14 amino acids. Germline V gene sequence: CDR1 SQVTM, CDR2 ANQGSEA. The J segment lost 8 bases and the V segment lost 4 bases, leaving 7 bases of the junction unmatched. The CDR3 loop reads CSVVTGTSGSKQYF. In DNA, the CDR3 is TGCAGCGTTGTTACCGGGACTAGCGGGAGCAAGCAGTACTTC.

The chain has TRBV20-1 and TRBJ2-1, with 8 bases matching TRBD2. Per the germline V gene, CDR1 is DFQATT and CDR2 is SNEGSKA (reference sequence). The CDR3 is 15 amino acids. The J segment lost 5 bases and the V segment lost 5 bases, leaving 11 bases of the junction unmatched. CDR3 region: CSAPFLAGNNNEQFF. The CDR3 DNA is TGCAGTGCTCCTTTTTTAGCGGGGAACAACAATGAGCAGTTCTTC.

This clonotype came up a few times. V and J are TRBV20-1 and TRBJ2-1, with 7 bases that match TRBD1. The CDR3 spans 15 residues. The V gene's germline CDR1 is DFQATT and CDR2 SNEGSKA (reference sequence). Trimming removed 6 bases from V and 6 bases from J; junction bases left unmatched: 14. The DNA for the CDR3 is TGCAGTGCCTCAGACGTGAGGACAGGATTCAATGAGCAGTTCTTC. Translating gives CSASDVRTGFNEQFF.

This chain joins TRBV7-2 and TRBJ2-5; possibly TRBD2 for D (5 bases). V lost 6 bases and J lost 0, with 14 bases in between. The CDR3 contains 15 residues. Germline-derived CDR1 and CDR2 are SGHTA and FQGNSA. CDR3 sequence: CASSIAIGNQETQYF. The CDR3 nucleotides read TGTGCCAGCAGTATAGCAATCGGGAACCAAGAGACCCAGTACTTC.